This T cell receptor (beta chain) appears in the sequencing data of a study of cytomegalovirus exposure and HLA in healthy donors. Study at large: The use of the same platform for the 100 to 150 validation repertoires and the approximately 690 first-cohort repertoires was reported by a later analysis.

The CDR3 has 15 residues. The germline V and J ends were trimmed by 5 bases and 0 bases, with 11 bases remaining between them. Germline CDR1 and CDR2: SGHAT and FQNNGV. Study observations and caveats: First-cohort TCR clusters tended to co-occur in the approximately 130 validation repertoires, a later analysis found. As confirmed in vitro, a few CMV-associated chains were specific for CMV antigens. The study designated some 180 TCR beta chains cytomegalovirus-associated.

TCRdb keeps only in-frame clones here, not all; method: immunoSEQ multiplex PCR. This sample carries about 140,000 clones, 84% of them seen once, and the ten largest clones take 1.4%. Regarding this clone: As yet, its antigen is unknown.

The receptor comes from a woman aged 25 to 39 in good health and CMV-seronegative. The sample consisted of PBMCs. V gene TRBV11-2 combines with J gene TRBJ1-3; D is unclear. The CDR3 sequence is CASSRGIRSGNTIYF. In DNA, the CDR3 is TGTGCCAGCAGCCGGGGAATCCGCTCTGGAAACACCATATATTTT.